These T cell receptor delta chains were read from a single sample in a study of gamma-delta T cells after stem cell transplantation. TCRdb redid the clone calls on the RT-PCR reads with CATT. The data contain 12,000 to 15,000 delta-chain clones, 30% to 35% of them singletons. Sequencing was carried out using gamma-delta T cells. These receptors were obtained from a human donor. It is not recorded whose cells these are; they may come from a transplant donor. The CDR3 runs from the conserved cysteine through the conserved F or W. Fields, in order: V gene, clone size, D gene, J gene, CDR3 protein, CDR3 DNA. D genes are given only for firm matches. Some rows mark clone size as missing; the rest say once, few, many or name a class of expanded clone.

V: TRDV3
size: few
D: .
J: TRDJ1
CDR3: CASPYPRRGRCTKLIF
DNA: TGTGCCTCTCCTTACCCACGGCGCGGTAGATGCACTAAACTCATCTTT

V: TRDV2
size: once
D: TRDD3
J: TRDJ3
CDR3: CACDSAGGGNSWDTRQMFF
DNA: TGTGCCTGTGACAGCGCTGGGGGAGGGAACTCCTGGGACACCCGACAGATGTTTTTC

V: TRDV2
size: few
D: .
J: TRDJ3
CDR3: CACDTVRGPSSWDTRQMFF
DNA: TGTGCCTGTGACACCGTGAGGGGACCTAGCTCCTGGGACACCCGACAGATGTTTTTC

V: TRDV3
size: .
D: TRDD3
J: TRDJ1
CDR3: CAICRHCTGGNTDKLIF
DNA: TGTGCAATATGCCGTCATTGTACTGGGGGGAACACCGATAAACTCATCTTT

V: TRDV3
size: .
D: TRDD3
J: TRDJ3
CDR3: CAYSIIPAWGIYRSWDTRQMFF
DNA: TGTGCCTACTCGATTATTCCCGCCTGGGGGATATATCGCTCCTGGGACACCCGACAGATGTTTTTC

V: TRDV2
size: .
D: .
J: TRDJ3
CDR3: CACDTISWDTRQMFF
DNA: TGTGCCTGTGACACGATCTCCTGGGACACCCGACAGATGTTTTTC

V: TRDV2
size: few
D: TRDD3
J: TRDJ3
CDR3: CACDSKLGDTLSSWDTRQMFF
DNA: TGTGCCTGTGACTCTAAACTGGGGGATACGCTAAGCTCCTGGGACACCCGACAGATGTTTTTC

V: TRDV2
size: few
D: TRDD3
J: TRDJ3
CDR3: CACDTEGDTPLSSWDTRQMFF
DNA: TGTGCCTGTGACACCGAGGGGGATACGCCCCTATCTTCCTGGGACACCCGACAGATGTTTTTC

V: TRDV2
size: .
D: TRDD3
J: TRDJ3
CDR3: CACDTVVGDTHSSWDTRQMFF
DNA: TGTGCCTGTGACACCGTGGTGGGGGATACGCACAGCTCCTGGGACACCCGACAGATGTTTTTC

V: TRDV2
size: .
D: TRDD3
J: TRDJ3
CDR3: CACDVLGDISWYTRQMFF
DNA: TGTGCCTGTGACGTACTGGGGGACATCTCCTGGTACACCCGACAGATGTTTTTC

V: TRDV3
size: .
D: TRDD3
J: TRDJ1
CDR3: CACDRHWGRSAYTDKLIF
DNA: TGTGCCTGTGACAGACACTGGGGGAGATCAGCGTACACCGATAAACTCATCTTT